Shown below are 16 T cell receptor beta chains from a single sample sequenced in a study of graft-versus-host responses after intestinal transplantation. Their antigens are not known. Here immunoSEQ multiplex PCR was the method, and the copy in TCRdb shows in-frame clones only, minus some. The table lists about 85,000 clones, about four fifths of them singletons. The specimen was unstimulated CD4+ T cells sorted from spleen or lymph node cells, collected before intestinal transplant. All receptors derive from a human donor who received an intestinal transplant.

The chain joins TRBV15 to TRBJ2-7, with D unclear. This CDR3 comprises 13 residues. Trimming stripped 0 bases from V and 2 bases from J, with 5 bases between. Germline V lookup: CDR1 LNHNV, CDR2 YYDKDF (reference sequence). The CDR3, as DNA: TGTGCCACCAGCAGAGACAGAACCTACGAGCAGTACTTC. Translating gives CATSRDRTYEQYF.

The chain is built from TRBV5-1 and TRBJ1-2; D might be TRBD1 (5 bases). Trimming took 1 base from V and 3 from J, leaving 7 bases between them. CDR1 SGHRS and CDR2 YFSETQ come from the germline V gene. CDR3 length: 13 amino acids. CDR3 in DNA: TGCGCCAGCAGCTTGTCGGGGGACTATGGCTACACCTTC. Protein product: CASSLSGDYGYTF. Full variable domain (missing parts from reference TRBV5-1 and TRBJ1-2): KAGVTQTPRYLIKTRGQQVTLSCSPISGHRSVSWYQQTPGQGLQFLFEYFSETQRNKGNFPGRFSGRQFSNSRSEMNVSTLELGDSALYLCASSLSGDYGYTFGSGTRLTVV.

The J gene is TRBJ2-3, the V gene TRBV5-1; maybe TRBD1 (5 bases). The V end was cut by 0 bases, the J end by 3 bases, with 8 bases between. There are 14 residues in the CDR3. Germline V gene lookup returns CDR1 SGHRS and CDR2 YFSETQ. In DNA form, the CDR3 reads TGCGCCAGCAGCTTGGATAGGACAACAGATACGCAGTATTTT. This sequence encodes CASSLDRTTDTQYF.

The V gene is TRBV29-1, the J gene TRBJ1-5, with TRBD1 identical over 8 bases. J gave up 5 bases and V 4 bases, and 10 bases lay outside the gene matches. The CDR3 runs 15 residues. CDR1 SQVTM and CDR2 ANQGSEA come from the germline V gene. CDR3 region: CSVVDRGMGDQPQHF. The CDR3 DNA reads TGCAGCGTTGTCGACAGGGGAATGGGTGATCAGCCCCAGCATTTT.

The chain links TRBV2 to TRBJ2-3, with 8 bases matching TRBD2. CDR3 size: 14 residues. The J segment lost 1 base and the V segment lost 6 bases, leaving 3 bases of the junction unmatched. Germline V gives CDR1 SNHLY, CDR2 FYNNEI. CDR3 in amino acids: CASRGLGRTDTQYF. CDR3 coding DNA: TGTGCCAGCAGGGGACTAGGCCGCACAGATACGCAGTATTTT.

The CDR3 sequence is CASSPTSTGRAGELFF. The CDR3, as DNA: TGTGCCAGCTCCCCGACTTCGACAGGGAGAGCCGGGGAGCTGTTTTTT. The chain carries TRBV18 and TRBJ2-2; 7 positions agree with TRBD1. This CDR3 has 16 residues. The germline V gene encodes CDR1 KGHSH and CDR2 LQKENI. The V gene end was trimmed by 6 bases and the J gene end by 6 bases; junction bases not matched to a gene: 13.

V is TRBV2 and J is TRBJ1-1, with D unresolved. With 2 bases removed from V and 5 bases from J, the gap between germline ends came to 9 bases. The CDR3 has 13 amino acids. CDR1 is SNHLY, CDR2 FYNNEI, per germline. In DNA, the CDR3 is TGTGCCAGCAGTGAATTCGGGTTAACTGAAGCTTTCTTT. Its translation: CASSEFGLTEAFF.

This chain joins TRBV19 and TRBJ2-7; 7 bases map to TRBD2. The CDR3 has 15 residues. Germline lookup yields CDR1 LNHDA and CDR2 SQIVND (reference sequence). Trimming at V came to 3 bases and at J to 2 bases, leaving 7 bases not matched to a gene. The CDR3 protein is CASSMWSGTTYEQYF. The CDR3 coding sequence is TGTGCCAGTAGTATGTGGAGCGGGACTACCTACGAGCAGTACTTC.

The chain recombines TRBV29-1 with TRBJ2-5; the match to TRBD2 covers 16 bases. V shed 7 bases, J shed 3 bases, and the junction held 8 bases outside the gene matches. There are 16 residues in the CDR3. Germline-derived CDR1 and CDR2 are SQVTM and ANQGSEA. The CDR3: CSDSGLAGGRKETQYF. As DNA, the CDR3 is TGCAGCGATTCGGGACTAGCGGGGGGGCGGAAAGAGACCCAGTACTTC.

The V call is TRBV7-9, the J call TRBJ1-5; D is undetermined. The V end was cut by 1 base, the J end by 5 bases, with 3 bases between. The germline gives CDR1 SEHNR, CDR2 FQNEAQ (reference sequence). The CDR3 is 12 residues long. CDR3 loop: CASSLVDQPQHF. As DNA, the CDR3 is TGTGCCAGCAGCTTAGTCGATCAGCCCCAGCATTTT.

The chain combines TRBV19 with TRBJ1-2, with TRBD1 matching 8 bases. Germline V gene lookup returns CDR1 LNHDA and CDR2 SQIVND (reference sequence). The CDR3 covers 13 residues. Germline trimming cut 5 bases from V and 3 bases from J; bases unmatched to any gene: 2. The CDR3 region has the DNA TGTGCCAGTAGTGCGACAGGGGACTATGGCTACACCTTC. Its protein is CASSATGDYGYTF.

A few counts support this clone. The V call is TRBV4-2, the J call TRBJ2-7, with 9 nucleotides matching TRBD2. Germline CDR1 reads LGHNA; CDR2 reads YNFKEQ. V gave up 4 bases and J gave up 2 bases; unmatched junction bases: 6. The CDR3 length is 15 residues. CDR3: CASSRRLAGPYEQYF. The CDR3 nucleotides are TGTGCCAGCAGCCGACGTCTAGCGGGACCCTACGAGCAGTACTTC.

CDR3 sequence reads: CASSSTGSPYGTQYF. CDR3 nucleotide sequence: TGTGCCAGCAGCTCAACGGGAAGTCCGTATGGGACCCAGTACTTC. The rearrangement joins TRBV11-2 to TRBJ2-5; possible D gene TRBD2, 5 bases. Germline CDR1 and CDR2: SGHAT and FQNNGV. V shed 4 bases and J shed 7 bases, with 19 bases lying between them. This CDR3 comprises 15 residues.

The chain employs TRBV2 and TRBJ2-1; 9 bases are shared with TRBD2. CDR1 is SNHLY and CDR2 is FYNNEI in the germline V gene. V was pared by 8 bases and J by 9 bases, with 2 bases of the junction left unmatched. The CDR3 extends over 11 amino acids. The CDR3 here is CASGRGGEQFF. As DNA, the CDR3 is TGTGCCAGCGGGCGGGGGGGTGAGCAGTTCTTC.

This clone was detected a few times. The chain recombines TRBV4-2 with TRBJ2-7, with 8 bases lining up with TRBD1. CDR1 and CDR2 (germline): LGHNA, YNFKEQ. V lost 2 bases to trimming and J lost 5 bases; unmatched junction nucleotides: 2. The CDR3 spans 13 residues. The CDR3 DNA follows: TGTGCCAGCAGCCAACAGGGGGCCCACGAGCAGTACTTC. As protein: CASSQQGAHEQYF.

V usage is TRBV4-1 and J usage is TRBJ2-7, with a tentative D call TRBD2 (6 bases). CDR1 and CDR2 (germline): MGHRA, YSYEKL. The CDR3 covers 13 residues. Trimming took 5 bases from V and 0 from J, leaving 8 bases between them. The CDR3 nucleotides read TGCGCCAGCAGCGGACTATTCTCCTACGAGCAGTACTTC. It codes for CASSGLFSYEQYF.